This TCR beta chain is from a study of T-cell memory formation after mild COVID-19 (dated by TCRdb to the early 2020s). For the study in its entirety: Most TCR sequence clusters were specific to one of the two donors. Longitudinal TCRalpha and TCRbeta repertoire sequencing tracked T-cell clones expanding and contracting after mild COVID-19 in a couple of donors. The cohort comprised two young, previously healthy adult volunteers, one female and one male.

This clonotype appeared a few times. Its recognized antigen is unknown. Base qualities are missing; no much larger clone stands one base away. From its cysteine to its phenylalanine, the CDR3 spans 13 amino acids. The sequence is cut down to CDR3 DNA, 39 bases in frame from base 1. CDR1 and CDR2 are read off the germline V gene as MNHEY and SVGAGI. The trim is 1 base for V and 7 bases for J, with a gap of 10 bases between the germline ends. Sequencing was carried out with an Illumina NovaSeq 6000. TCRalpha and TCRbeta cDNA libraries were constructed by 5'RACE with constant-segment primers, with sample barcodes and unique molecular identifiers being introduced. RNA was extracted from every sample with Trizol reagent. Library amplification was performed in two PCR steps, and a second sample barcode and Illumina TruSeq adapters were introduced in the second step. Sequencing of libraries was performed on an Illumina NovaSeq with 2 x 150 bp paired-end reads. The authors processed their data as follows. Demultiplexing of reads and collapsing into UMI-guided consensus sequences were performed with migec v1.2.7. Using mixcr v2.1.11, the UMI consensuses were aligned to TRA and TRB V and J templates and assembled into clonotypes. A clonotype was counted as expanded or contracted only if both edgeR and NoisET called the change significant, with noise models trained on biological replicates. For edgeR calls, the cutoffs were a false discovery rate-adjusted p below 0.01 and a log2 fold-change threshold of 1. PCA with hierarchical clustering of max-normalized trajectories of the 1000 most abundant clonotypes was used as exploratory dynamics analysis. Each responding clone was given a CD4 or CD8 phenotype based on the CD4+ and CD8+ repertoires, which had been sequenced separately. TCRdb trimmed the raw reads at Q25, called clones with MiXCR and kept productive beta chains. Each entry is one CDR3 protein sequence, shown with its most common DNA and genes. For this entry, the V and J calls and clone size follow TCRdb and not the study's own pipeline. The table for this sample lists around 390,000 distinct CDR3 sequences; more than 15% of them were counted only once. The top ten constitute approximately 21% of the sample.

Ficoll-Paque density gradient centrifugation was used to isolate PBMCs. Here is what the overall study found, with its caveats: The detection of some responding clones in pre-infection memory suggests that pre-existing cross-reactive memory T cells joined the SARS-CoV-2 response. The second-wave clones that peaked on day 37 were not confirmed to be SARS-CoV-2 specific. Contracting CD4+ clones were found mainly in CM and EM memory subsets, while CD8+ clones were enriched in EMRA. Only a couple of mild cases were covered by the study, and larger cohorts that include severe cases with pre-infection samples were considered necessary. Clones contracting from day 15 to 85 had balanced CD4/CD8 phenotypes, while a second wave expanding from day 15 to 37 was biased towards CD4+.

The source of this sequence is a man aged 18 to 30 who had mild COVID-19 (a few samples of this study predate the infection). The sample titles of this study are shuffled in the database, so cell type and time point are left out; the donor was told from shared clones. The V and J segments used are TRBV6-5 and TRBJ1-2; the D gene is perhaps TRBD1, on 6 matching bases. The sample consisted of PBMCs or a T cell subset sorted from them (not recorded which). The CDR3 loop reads CASSYWGALGYTF. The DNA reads TGTGCCAGCAGTTACTGGGGGGCGCTTGGCTACACCTTC.